This T cell receptor (beta chain) is from a study of blood T cell repertoires in COVID-19. Looking at the study overall: Samples came from the United States, Italy and Spain, spanning acute and convalescent COVID-19. PBMCs, B-cell-depleted T cells, or T cells provided the cDNA or gDNA that made up the material.

TCRdb's copy holds only in-frame clones and misses some; the assay was immunoSEQ multiplex PCR. Of some 70,000 clones listed, 70% to 85% are singletons. The TCR originated in a man in his sixties with acute or convalescent COVID-19. The sequenced material came from peripheral blood.

Written as DNA, the CDR3 is TGTGCTAGTGGTTCCCCACGGGATTTCTATGGCTACACCTTC. The encoded protein is CASGSPRDFYGYTF. V gene TRBV12-5 combines with J gene TRBJ1-2; D gene unclear. The V gene lost 4 bases and the J gene lost 4 bases, with 13 bases spanning the gap. Per germline, CDR1 LGHNT and CDR2 FRNRAP. This CDR3 contains 14 residues.